The sequence of this T cell receptor beta chain was determined in a study of T cells in Graves' hyperthyroidism and ophthalmopathy. General observations from the study: The model anticipated ophthalmopathy a median about 6.5 months pre-onset. Most clonotypes expanded in the thyroid (above 0.001) were also present in blood.

About this clonotype itself: The antigen remains unidentified.

Graves' hyperthyroidism was deemed stable absent ophthalmopathy progression within 18 months. RNA transcripts served as the template for amplifying TCR beta CDR3 regions. HTBI primers were the set used in a first-round RT-PCR of the TCR CDR3. TCRdb passed the multiplex PCR reads through MiXCR, listing each CDR3 protein once. Counted here are 450,000 to 700,000 distinct CDR3 sequences, roughly 50% occurring once; the ten biggest clones make up approximately 8.4%. V was trimmed by 8 bases and J by 0 bases, leaving 10 bases between them. The CDR3 consists of 14 residues. Germline CDR1 is LGHDT and CDR2 is YNNKEL (reference sequence).

This receptor was identified in a woman under 30 with Graves' hyperthyroidism. The material sequenced was peripheral blood or thyroid tissue (not recorded which). The gene calls are TRBV3-1 and TRBJ2-2; no clear D gene. CDR3 bases: TGTGCCAGCGCCCTTGCGGCGAACACCGGGGAGCTGTTTTTT. Its translation: CASALAANTGELFF.